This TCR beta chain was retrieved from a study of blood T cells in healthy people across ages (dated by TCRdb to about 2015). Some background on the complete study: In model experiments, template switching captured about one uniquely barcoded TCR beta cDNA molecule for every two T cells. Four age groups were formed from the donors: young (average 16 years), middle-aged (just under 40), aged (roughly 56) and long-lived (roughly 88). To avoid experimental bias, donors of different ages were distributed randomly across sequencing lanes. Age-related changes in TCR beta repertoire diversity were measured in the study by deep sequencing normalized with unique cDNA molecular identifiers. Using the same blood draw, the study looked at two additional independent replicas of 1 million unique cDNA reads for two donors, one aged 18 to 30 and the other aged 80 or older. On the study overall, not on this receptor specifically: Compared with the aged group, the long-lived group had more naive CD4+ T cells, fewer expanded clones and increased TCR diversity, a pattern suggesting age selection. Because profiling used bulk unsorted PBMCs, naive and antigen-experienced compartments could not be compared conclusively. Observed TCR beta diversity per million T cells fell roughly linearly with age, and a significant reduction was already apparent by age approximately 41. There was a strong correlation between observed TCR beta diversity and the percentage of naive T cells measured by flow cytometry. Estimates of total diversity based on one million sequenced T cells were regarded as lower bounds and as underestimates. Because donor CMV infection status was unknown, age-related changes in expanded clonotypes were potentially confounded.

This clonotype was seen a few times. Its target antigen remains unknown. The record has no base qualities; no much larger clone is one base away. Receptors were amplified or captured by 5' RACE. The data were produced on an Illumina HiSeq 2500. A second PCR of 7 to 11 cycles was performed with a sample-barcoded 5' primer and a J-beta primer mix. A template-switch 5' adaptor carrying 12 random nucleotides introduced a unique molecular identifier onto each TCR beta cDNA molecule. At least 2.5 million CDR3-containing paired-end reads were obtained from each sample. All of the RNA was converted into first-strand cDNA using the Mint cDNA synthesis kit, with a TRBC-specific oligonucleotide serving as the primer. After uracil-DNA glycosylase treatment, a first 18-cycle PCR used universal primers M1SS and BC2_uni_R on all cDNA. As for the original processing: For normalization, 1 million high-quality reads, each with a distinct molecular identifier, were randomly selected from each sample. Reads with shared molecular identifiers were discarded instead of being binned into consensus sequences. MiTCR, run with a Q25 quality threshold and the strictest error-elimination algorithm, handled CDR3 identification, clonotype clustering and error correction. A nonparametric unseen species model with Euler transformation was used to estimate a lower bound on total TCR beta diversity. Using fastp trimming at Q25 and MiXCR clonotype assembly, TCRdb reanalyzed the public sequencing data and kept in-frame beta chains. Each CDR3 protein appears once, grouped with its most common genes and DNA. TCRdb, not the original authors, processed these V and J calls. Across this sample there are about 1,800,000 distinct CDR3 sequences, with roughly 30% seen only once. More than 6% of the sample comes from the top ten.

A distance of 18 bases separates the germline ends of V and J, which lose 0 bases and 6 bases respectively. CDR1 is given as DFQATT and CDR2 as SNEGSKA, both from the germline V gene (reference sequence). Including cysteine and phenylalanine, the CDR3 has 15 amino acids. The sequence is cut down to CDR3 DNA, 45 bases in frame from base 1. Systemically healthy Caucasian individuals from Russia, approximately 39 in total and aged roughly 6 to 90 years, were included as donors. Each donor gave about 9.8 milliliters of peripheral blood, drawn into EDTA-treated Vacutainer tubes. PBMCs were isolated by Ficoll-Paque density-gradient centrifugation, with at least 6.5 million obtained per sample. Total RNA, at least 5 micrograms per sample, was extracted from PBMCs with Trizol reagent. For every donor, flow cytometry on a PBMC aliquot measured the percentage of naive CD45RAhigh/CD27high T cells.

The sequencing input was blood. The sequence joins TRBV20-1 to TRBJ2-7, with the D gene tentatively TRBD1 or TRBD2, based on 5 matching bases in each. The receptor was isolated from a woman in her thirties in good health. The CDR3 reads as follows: CSARDSRQGDGEQYF. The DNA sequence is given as TGCAGTGCTAGAGATAGCCGGCAGGGAGACGGCGAGCAGTACTTC.